The 22 T cell receptor beta chains below all came from one sample that was sequenced in a study of cytomegalovirus exposure and HLA in healthy donors. Primers included in the PCR were 60 Vbeta and 13 Jbeta primers. Libraries were prepared by immunoSEQ multiplex PCR; TCRdb keeps only in-frame clonotypes and omits some of them. The table includes about 140,000 clones, 73% detected once. The sequencing sample was made of PBMCs. The receptors derive from a middle-aged woman in good health and CMV-seronegative.

CDR3 region: CARSGRGCEAFF. CDR3 nucleotides: TGTGCCAGAAGCGGTAGGGGGTGTGAAGCTTTCTTT. The chain employs TRBV5-3 and TRBJ1-1; D is possibly TRBD1 (6 bases). TRBV5-3 is an ORF for which the function is uncertain. Between the trimmed V and J ends, which lost 4 bases and 7 bases, there was a span of 11 bases. The CDR3 runs 12 residues.

V usage is TRBV5-1 and J usage is TRBJ1-1, with D tentatively TRBD1 (6 bases). Germline V gives CDR1 SGHRS, CDR2 YFSETQ. There are 14 residues in the CDR3. V dropped 4 bases and J dropped 0 bases, with 10 bases sitting between them. CDR3 DNA: TGCGCCAGCAGCCGAGACAGGATGAACACTGAAGCTTTCTTT. This encodes CASSRDRMNTEAFF.

The V call is TRBV4-1, the J call TRBJ1-2, with 11 positions matching TRBD1. The J segment lost 5 bases and the V segment lost 4 bases, leaving 9 bases of the junction unmatched. This CDR3 comprises 16 residues. Looked up from germline, CDR1 is MGHRA and CDR2 is YSYEKL. CDR3 region: CASSLSLGTGGYGYTF. The CDR3, as DNA: TGCGCCAGCAGCCTTTCGCTGGGGACAGGGGGATATGGCTACACCTTC.

J is TRBJ2-3 and V is TRBV11-1; D is undetermined. The CDR3 contains 16 residues. Trimming shortened V by 5 bases and J by 0 bases, and 15 bases separated the two germline ends. The germline V gene has CDR1 SGHAT and CDR2 FQDESV (reference sequence). CDR3 in amino acids: CASSLRLMASTDTQYF. As DNA, the CDR3 is TGTGCCAGCAGCCTTCGACTGATGGCTAGCACAGATACGCAGTATTTT.

This clone was seen just once. The CDR3 is CASSPVTGGTEAFF. Written as DNA, the CDR3 is TGTGCCAGCTCACCAGTGACAGGGGGCACTGAAGCTTTCTTT. The chain has TRBV18 and TRBJ1-1; 9 bases are shared with TRBD1. V gave up 2 bases and J gave up 4 bases; unmatched junction bases: 2. The CDR3 contains 14 residues. Germline V gives CDR1 KGHSH, CDR2 LQKENI.

For this clone: The junction does not match germline at one end; this may be a read error. The chain links TRBV7-7 to TRBJ2-1, with 7 positions matching TRBD1. The CDR3 has 13 residues. Germline CDR1 SSHAT, CDR2 FNYEAQ (reference sequence). CDR3 in amino acids: CASSLKDRAEQFF. CDR3 in DNA: TGTGCTAGCAGCTTAAAAGACAGGGCTGAGCAGTTCTTC.

The J gene is TRBJ1-3, the V gene TRBV28; D not certain. The CDR3 covers 14 residues. CDR1 and CDR2 (germline): MDHEN, SYDVKM. The chain's CDR3 is CVTSKETSGNTIYF. The CDR3 coding sequence is TGTGTCACCTCGAAGGAGACCTCTGGAAACACCATATATTTT.

V usage is TRBV5-6 and J usage is TRBJ2-1, with a possible D match to TRBD2 (6 bases). The CDR3 consists of 17 residues. Trimming removed 0 bases from V and 6 bases from J, with 19 bases in between. Germline V gene sequence: CDR1 SGHDT, CDR2 YYEEEE. CDR3 DNA: TGTGCCAGCAGCTTGGACGTAGGGACTGGCCTCTCCAATGAGCAGTTCTTC. Translated, it gives CASSLDVGTGLSNEQFF.

The CDR3: CASSRQGRATNEKLFF. CDR3 coding DNA: TGCGCCAGCAGCCGACAGGGGCGAGCAACTAATGAAAAACTGTTTTTT. The rearrangement joins TRBV4-1 to TRBJ1-4, with 8 bases aligning to TRBD1. Germline V lookup: CDR1 MGHRA, CDR2 YSYEKL. The CDR3 loop spans 16 amino acids. V was clipped by 4 bases and J by 0 bases; unmatched bases: 4.

This clone occurred a few times. The chain couples TRBV6-5 to TRBJ1-1, with a tentative D call TRBD1 (6 bases). Trimming removed 6 bases from V and 3 bases from J, with 14 bases in between. CDR3 length: 14 residues. Per germline, CDR1 MNHEY and CDR2 SVGAGI. CDR3 in DNA: TGTGCCAGCAGGCCCGGACAGATCTACACTGAAGCTTTCTTT. It yields the protein CASRPGQIYTEAFF.

This clone was seen a handful of times. V and J are TRBV28 and TRBJ1-2; D perhaps matches TRBD1 (6 bases). The V and J ends lost 3 bases and 5 bases respectively, with 10 bases between them. CDR3 length: 13 amino acids. In germline, CDR1 is MDHEN, CDR2 SYDVKM. CDR3 nucleotide sequence: TGTGCCAGCAGTTTGGGGGCCGCTTATGGCTACACCTTC. Translated: CASSLGAAYGYTF.

The chain is built from TRBV27 and TRBJ1-1; D is uncertain. Germline V lookup: CDR1 MNHEY, CDR2 SMNVEV (reference sequence). Trimming took off 2 bases at V and 0 bases at J, with 13 bases between the two ends. This CDR3 spans 16 amino acids. In nucleotides, the CDR3 is TGTGCCAGCAGTTTACACGTCTTAGAGGTGAACACTGAAGCTTTCTTT. Translated: CASSLHVLEVNTEAFF.

Relative to its sample, this clone is medium-sized. The junction and the germline gene differ at one end; a read error may be behind it. The chain links TRBV7-7 to TRBJ2-7; the match to TRBD1 covers 7 bases. The CDR3 is made up of 16 amino acids. The germline gives CDR1 SSHAT, CDR2 FNYEAQ (reference sequence). CDR3 residues: CASSIGTEIERFEQYF. CDR3 DNA: TGTGCTAGCAGCATCGGGACAGAGATCGAACGCTTTGAGCAGTACTTC.

This chain uses TRBV10-2 with TRBJ2-1, with D possibly being TRBD2 (7 bases). CDR1 is WSHSY, CDR2 SAAADI, per germline. The germline V and J ends were trimmed by 4 bases and 5 bases, with 12 bases remaining between them. The CDR3 runs 14 residues. CDR3 sequence reads: CASSGRGLHNEQFF. The CDR3 region has the DNA TGCGCCAGCAGTGGGCGGGGGCTACACAATGAGCAGTTCTTC.

Turning to this clone: Mismatch with germline at one junction end may stem from a read error. The rearrangement links TRBV6-5 to TRBJ2-7, with 7 bases lining up with TRBD1. CDR1 and CDR2 (germline): MNHEY, SVGAGI. This CDR3 has 16 amino acids. CDR3 loop: CASSSRLGQRLYGQYF. In DNA form, the CDR3 reads TGTGCCAGCAGTTCACGATTGGGACAGAGGCTCTACGGGCAGTACTTC.

In its sample, this clone ranks as medium-sized. The genes are TRBV29-1 and TRBJ1-1; 7 bases agree with TRBD1. Unmatched junction bases numbered 8, after V lost 4 bases and J lost 0 bases. This CDR3 contains 15 residues. Germline values: CDR1 SQVTM, CDR2 ANQGSEA. Here the CDR3 reads CSVVGIGGLNTEAFF. The CDR3 nucleotides read TGCAGCGTTGTAGGAATAGGGGGCCTGAACACTGAAGCTTTCTTT.

The chain uses TRBV15 and TRBJ2-2; D ambiguous. This CDR3 is 14 amino acids long. Trimming cost V 0 bases and J 4 bases, with 6 bases left between them. In germline, CDR1 is LNHNV, CDR2 YYDKDF (reference sequence). Here the CDR3 DNA reads TGTGCCACCAGCAGAGATATCGGCACCGGGGAGCTGTTTTTT. Amino acid sequence: CATSRDIGTGELFF.

J is TRBJ1-4 and V is TRBV28, with D possibly matching TRBD1 (5 bases). The CDR3 runs 19 residues. V was trimmed by 2 bases and J by 0 bases, leaving 19 bases between them. CDR1 MDHEN and CDR2 SYDVKM come from the germline V gene. CDR3 in amino acids: CASSLGKWGVTATNEKLFF. The CDR3 region has the DNA TGTGCCAGCAGTTTAGGAAAATGGGGGGTAACGGCAACTAATGAAAAACTGTTTTTT. Combining the CDR3 with reference TRBV28 and TRBJ1-4 gives the whole variable domain DVKVTQSSRYLVKRTGEKVFLECVQDMDHENMFWYRQDPGLGLRLIYFSYDVKMKEKGDIPEGYSVSREKKERFSLILESASTNQTSMYLCASSLGKWGVTATNEKLFFGSGTQLSVL.

V and J are TRBV5-6 and TRBJ1-3; 8 nucleotides match TRBD1. Germline V gives CDR1 SGHDT, CDR2 YYEEEE. This CDR3 spans 16 amino acids. The J segment lost 0 bases and the V segment lost 0 bases, leaving 2 bases of the junction unmatched. CDR3 loop: CASSLEGQDSGNTIYF. The CDR3 DNA follows: TGTGCCAGCAGCTTGGAGGGACAGGACTCTGGAAACACCATATATTTT.

The chain carries TRBV18 and TRBJ1-1; 10 bases align to TRBD1. J gave up 1 base and V 2 bases, and 13 bases lay outside the gene matches. The CDR3 extends over 19 amino acids. Germline assignment: CDR1 KGHSH and CDR2 LQKENI. CDR3 nucleotides: TGTGCCAGCTCACCAAATTATGGGGACAGGGGAGGTGAGAACACTGAAGCTTTCTTT. This encodes CASSPNYGDRGGENTEAFF.

The V gene is TRBV5-1, the J gene TRBJ1-1; the match to TRBD1 covers 10 bases. The CDR3 is 14 residues long. The ends lost 4 bases at V and 3 bases at J; junction bases unmatched: 3. The germline CDR1 and CDR2 sequences are SGHRS and YFSETQ. The CDR3 region has the DNA TGCGCCAGCAGCCCGGGACAGGGGTACACTGAAGCTTTCTTT. Translation gives CASSPGQGYTEAFF.

The chain is built from TRBV5-4 and TRBJ2-1, with TRBD1 matching 8 bases. After removal of 3 bases from V and 4 bases from J, the junction contained 9 bases not matched to a gene. The CDR3 is 16 amino acids. The germline V gene has CDR1 SGHNT and CDR2 YYREEE (reference sequence). The CDR3 loop is CASSSPDRAGYNEQFF. The CDR3, as DNA: TGTGCCAGCAGCTCGCCGGACAGGGCGGGTTACAATGAGCAGTTCTTC.